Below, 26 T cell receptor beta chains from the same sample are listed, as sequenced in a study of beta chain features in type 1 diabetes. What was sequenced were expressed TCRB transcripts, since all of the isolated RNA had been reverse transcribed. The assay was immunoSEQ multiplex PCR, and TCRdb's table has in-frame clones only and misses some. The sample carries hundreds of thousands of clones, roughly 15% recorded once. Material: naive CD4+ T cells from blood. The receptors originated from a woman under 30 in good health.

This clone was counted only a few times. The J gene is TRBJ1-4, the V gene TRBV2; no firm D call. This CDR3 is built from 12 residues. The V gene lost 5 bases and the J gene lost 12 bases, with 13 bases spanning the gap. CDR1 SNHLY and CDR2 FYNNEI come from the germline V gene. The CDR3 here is CASSTSGRELFF. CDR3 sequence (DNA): TGTGCCAGCAGTACCTCTGGCCGGGAACTGTTTTTT.

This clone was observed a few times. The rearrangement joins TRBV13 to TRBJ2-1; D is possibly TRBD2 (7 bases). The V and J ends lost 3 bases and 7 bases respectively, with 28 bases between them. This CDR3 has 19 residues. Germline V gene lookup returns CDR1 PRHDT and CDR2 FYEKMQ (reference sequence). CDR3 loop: CASSLGVQGLVGGRNEQFF. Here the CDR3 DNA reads TGTGCCAGCAGCTTGGGTGTGCAGGGGTTAGTGGGAGGGCGGAATGAGCAGTTCTTC.

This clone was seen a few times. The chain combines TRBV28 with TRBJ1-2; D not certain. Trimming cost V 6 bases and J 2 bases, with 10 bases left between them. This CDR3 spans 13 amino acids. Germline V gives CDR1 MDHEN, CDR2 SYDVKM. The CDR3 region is CASSSTVNYGYTF. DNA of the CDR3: TGTGCCAGCAGCTCTACAGTAAACTATGGCTACACCTTC.

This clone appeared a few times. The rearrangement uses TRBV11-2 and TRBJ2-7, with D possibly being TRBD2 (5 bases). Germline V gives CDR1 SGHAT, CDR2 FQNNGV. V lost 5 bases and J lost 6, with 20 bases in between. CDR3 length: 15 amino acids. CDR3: CASSPQVGSGSEQYF. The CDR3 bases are TGTGCCAGCAGCCCCCAGGTGGGATCGGGGTCCGAGCAGTACTTC.

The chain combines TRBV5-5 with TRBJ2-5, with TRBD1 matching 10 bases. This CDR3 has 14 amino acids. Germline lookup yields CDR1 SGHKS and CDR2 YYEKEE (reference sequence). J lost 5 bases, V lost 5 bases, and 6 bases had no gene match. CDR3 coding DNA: TGTGCCAGCAGTCGGCCGGGACAGGGGGAGACCCAGTACTTC. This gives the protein CASSRPGQGETQYF.

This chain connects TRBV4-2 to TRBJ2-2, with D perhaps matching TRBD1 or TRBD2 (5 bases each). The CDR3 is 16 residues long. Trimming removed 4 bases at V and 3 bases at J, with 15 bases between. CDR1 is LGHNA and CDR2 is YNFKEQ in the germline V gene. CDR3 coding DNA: TGTGCCAGCAGCCTTAACCGAGGGGCCGACACCGGGGAGCTGTTTTTT. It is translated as CASSLNRGADTGELFF.

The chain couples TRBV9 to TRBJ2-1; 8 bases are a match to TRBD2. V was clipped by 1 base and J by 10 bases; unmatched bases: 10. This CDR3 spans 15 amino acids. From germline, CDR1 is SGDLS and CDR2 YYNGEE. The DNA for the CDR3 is TGTGCCAGCAGCGTAAACAGCGGGAGTCGCCGAGAGCAGTTCTTC. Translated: CASSVNSGSRREQFF. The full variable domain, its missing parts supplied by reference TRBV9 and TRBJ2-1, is DSGVTQTPKHLITATGQRVTLRCSPRSGDLSVYWYQQSLDQGLQFLIQYYNGEERAKGNILERFSAQQFPDLHSELNLSSLELGDSALYFCASSVNSGSRREQFFGPGTRLTVL.

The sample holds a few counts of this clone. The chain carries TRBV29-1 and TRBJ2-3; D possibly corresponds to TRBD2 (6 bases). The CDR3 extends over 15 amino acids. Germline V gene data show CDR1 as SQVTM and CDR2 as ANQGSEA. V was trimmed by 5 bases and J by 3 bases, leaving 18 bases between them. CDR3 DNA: TGCAGCGTTCGTAGACTAGTCTCTCCGACAGATACGCAGTATTTT. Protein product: CSVRRLVSPTDTQYF.

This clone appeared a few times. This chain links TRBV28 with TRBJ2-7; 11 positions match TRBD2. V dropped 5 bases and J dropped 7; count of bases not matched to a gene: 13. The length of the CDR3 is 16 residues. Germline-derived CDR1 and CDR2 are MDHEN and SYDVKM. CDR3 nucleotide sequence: TGTGCCAGCAGTACGTTCTTGACTAGCGGGAATTTAGAGCAGTACTTC. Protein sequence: CASSTFLTSGNLEQYF.

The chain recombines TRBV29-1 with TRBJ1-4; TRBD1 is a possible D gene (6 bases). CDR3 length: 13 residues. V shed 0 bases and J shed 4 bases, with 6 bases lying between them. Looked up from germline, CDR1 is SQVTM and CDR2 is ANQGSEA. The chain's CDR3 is CSVEDRGNEKLFF. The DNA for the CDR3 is TGCAGCGTTGAAGACAGGGGTAATGAAAAACTGTTTTTT.

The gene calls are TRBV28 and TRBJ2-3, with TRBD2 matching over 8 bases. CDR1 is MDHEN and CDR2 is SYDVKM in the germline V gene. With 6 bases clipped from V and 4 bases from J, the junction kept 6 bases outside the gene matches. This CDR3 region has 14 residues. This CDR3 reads CASSWLAGPDTQYF. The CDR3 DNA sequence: TGTGCCAGCAGCTGGCTAGCGGGCCCAGATACGCAGTATTTT.

The CDR3 DNA is TGTGCCAGCTCACCTATGGGCTCGAACACCGGGGAGCTGTTTTTT. It codes for CASSPMGSNTGELFF. The chain recombines TRBV18 with TRBJ2-2, with no clear D. V lost 3 bases and J 0 bases, leaving 8 bases between the germline ends. The CDR3 has 15 amino acids. Germline values: CDR1 KGHSH, CDR2 LQKENI. Full variable domain (remainder filled in from reference TRBV18 and TRBJ2-2): NAGVMQNPRHLVRRRGQEARLRCSPMKGHSHVYWYRQLPEEGLKFMVYLQKENIIDESGMPKERFSAEFPKEGPSILRIQQVVRGDSAAYFCASSPMGSNTGELFFGEGSRLTVL.

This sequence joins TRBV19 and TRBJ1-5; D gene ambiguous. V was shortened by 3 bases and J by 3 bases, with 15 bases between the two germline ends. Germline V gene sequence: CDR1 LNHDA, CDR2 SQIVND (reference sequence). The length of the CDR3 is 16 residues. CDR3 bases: TGTGCCAGTAGTATTTCACTTCTCCCCCACAATCAGCCCCAGCATTTT. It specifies CASSISLLPHNQPQHF. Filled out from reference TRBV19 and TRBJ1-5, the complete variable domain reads DGGITQSPKYLFRKEGQNVTLSCEQNLNHDAMYWYRQDPGQGLRLIYYSQIVNDFQKGDIAEGYSVSREKKESFPLTVTSAQKNPTAFYLCASSISLLPHNQPQHFGDGTRLSIL.

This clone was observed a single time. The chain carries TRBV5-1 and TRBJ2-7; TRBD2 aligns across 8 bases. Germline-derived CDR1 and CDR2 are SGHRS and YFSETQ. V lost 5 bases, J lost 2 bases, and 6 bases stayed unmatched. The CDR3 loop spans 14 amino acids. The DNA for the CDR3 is TGCGCCAGCAGTTATACTAGCGGTACCTACGAGCAGTACTTC. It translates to CASSYTSGTYEQYF. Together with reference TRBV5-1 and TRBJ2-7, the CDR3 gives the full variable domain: KAGVTQTPRYLIKTRGQQVTLSCSPISGHRSVSWYQQTPGQGLQFLFEYFSETQRNKGNFPGRFSGRQFSNSRSEMNVSTLELGDSALYLCASSYTSGTYEQYFGPGTRLTVT.

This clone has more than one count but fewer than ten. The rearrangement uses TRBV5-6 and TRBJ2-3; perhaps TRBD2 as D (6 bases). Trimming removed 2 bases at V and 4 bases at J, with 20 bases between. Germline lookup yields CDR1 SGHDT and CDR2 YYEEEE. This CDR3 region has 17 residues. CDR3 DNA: TGTGCCAGCAGCTTTTGGGGCAGTTGGGAGGATGCAGATACGCAGTATTTT. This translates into CASSFWGSWEDADTQYF.

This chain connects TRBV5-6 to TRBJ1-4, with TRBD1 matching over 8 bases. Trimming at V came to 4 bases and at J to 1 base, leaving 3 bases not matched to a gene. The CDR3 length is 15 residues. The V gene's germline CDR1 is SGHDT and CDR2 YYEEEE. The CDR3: CASSDTGGTNEKLFF. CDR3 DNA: TGTGCCAGCAGCGACACAGGGGGAACTAATGAAAAACTGTTTTTT.

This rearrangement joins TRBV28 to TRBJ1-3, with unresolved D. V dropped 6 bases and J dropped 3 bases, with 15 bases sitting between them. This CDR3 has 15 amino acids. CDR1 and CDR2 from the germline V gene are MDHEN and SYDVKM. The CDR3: CASRESGLGGNTIYF. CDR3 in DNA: TGTGCCAGCAGAGAATCTGGTCTTGGTGGAAACACCATATATTTT.

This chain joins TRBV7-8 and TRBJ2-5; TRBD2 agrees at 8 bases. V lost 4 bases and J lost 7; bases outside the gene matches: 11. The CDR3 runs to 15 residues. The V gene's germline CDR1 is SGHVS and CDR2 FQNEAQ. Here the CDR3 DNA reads TGTGCCAGCAGCTCAGCTACTAGCGGCTTAGGGACCCAGTACTTC. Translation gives CASSSATSGLGTQYF.

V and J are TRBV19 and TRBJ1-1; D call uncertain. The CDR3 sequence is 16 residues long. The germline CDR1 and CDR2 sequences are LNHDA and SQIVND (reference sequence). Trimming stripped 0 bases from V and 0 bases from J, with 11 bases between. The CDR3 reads CASSIEGGYLNTEAFF. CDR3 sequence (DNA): TGTGCCAGTAGTATAGAGGGAGGGTACTTGAACACTGAAGCTTTCTTT.

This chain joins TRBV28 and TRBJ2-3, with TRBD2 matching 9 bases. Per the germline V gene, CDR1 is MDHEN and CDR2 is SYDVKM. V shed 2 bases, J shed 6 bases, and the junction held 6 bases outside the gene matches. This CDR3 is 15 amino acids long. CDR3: CASSLAGGGMDTQYF. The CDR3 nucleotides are TGTGCCAGCAGTTTAGCGGGAGGGGGAATGGATACGCAGTATTTT.

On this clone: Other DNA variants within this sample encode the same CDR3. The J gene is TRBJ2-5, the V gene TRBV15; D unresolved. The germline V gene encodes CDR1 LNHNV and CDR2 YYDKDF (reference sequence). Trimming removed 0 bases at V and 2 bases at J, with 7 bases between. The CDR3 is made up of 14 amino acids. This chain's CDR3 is CATSRDMGQETQYF. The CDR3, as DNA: TGTGCCACCAGCAGAGATATGGGTCAAGAGACCCAGTACTTC.

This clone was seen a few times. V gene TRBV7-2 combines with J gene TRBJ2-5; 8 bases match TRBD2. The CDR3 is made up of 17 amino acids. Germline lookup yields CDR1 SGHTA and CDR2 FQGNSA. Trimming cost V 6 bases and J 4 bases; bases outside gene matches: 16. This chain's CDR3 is CASSYRGPAGVGETQYF. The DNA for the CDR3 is TGTGCCAGCAGTTACCGGGGTCCAGCGGGAGTGGGAGAGACCCAGTACTTC.

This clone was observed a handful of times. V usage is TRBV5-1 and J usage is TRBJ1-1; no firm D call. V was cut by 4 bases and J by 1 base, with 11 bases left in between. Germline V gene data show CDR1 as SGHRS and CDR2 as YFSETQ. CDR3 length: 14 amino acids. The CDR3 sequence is CASSPITRNTEAFF. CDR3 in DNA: TGCGCCAGCAGCCCAATTACAAGGAACACTGAAGCTTTCTTT.

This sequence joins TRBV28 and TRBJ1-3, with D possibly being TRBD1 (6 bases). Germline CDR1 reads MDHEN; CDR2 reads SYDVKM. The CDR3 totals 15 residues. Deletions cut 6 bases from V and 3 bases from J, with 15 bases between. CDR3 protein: CASSTLPGHGNTIYF. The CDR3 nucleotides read TGTGCCAGCAGCACACTTCCGGGACATGGAAACACCATATATTTT.

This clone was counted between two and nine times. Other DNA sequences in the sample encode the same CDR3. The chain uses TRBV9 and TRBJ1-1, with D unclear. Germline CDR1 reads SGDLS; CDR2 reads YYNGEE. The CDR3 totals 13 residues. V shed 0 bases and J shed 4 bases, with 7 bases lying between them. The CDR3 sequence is CASSVGVGTEAFF. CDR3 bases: TGTGCCAGCAGCGTAGGTGTGGGCACTGAAGCTTTCTTT.

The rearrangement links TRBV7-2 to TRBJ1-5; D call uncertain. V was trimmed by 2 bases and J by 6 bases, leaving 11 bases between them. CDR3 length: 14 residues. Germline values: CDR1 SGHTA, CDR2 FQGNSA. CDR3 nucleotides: TGTGCCAGCAGCTTATCTGGCAGAGCTCAGCCCCAGCATTTT. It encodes CASSLSGRAQPQHF.